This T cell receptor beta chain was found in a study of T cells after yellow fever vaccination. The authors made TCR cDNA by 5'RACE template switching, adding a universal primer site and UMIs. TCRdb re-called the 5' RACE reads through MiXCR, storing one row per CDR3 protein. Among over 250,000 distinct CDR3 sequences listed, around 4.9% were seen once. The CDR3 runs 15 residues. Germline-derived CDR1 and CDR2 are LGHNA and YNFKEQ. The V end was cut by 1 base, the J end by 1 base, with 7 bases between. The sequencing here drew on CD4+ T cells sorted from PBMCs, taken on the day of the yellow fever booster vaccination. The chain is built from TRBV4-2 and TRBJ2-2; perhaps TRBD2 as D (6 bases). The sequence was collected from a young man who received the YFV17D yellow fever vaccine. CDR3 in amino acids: CASSQVGGNTGELFF. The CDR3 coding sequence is TGTGCCAGCAGCCAAGTGGGGGGGAACACCGGGGAGCTGTTTTTT.